The T cell receptor beta chain described here comes from a study of regulatory T cells in long-lasting Graves disease. Overall study context: Graves' patients with a new diagnosis had received antithyroid drugs under 3 months.

Trimming took off 6 bases at V and 14 bases at J, with 14 bases between the two ends. The CDR3 runs to 12 residues. Building of the TCR beta libraries involved iRepertoire HTBI primers and Arm-PCR of CDR3 regions. TCRdb redid the calling of the multiplex PCR reads with MiXCR, one entry per CDR3 protein. The sample lists about 240,000 distinct CDR3 sequences, 20% occurring once. This clonotype has a count of ten or more. The time point denotes: newly diagnosed GD, antithyroid drugs for less than 3 months. Making the TCR library involved RNA that had been extracted from PBMCs. The sample in question was peripheral blood mononuclear cells (PBMCs), obtained at new diagnosis, from a patient treated with antithyroid drugs. The chain links TRBV12-3 or TRBV12-4 to TRBJ1-6, with D perhaps matching TRBD1 (6 bases). The clonotype was recovered from a female donor with Graves disease. As DNA, the CDR3 is TGTGCCAGCAGCGTGGGGGCGAGGACCCTCCACTTT. Translated: CASSVGARTLHF.